This T cell receptor (beta chain) stems from a study of blood T cell repertoires in COVID-19. Whole-study context: The United States, Italy and Spain provided the acute and convalescent COVID-19 samples. T cells, B-cell-depleted T cells, or PBMCs supplied cDNA or gDNA.

This clone was counted only a few times. Sequencing was performed with immunoSEQ multiplex PCR; in TCRdb, only in-frame clones are kept and a portion is missing. The table has tens of thousands of clones, about 80% seen once. The germline V gene encodes CDR1 SGHTA and CDR2 FQGNSA. This CDR3 has 15 residues. V lost 1 base and J lost 4, with 14 bases in between. The receptor's source is a man between 65 and 85 years old with acute or convalescent COVID-19. The V and J genes are TRBV7-2 and TRBJ2-7; weak D call: TRBD1 (6 bases). Source material: peripheral blood. For the CDR3, the DNA is TGTGCCAGCAGCTTAGTACAGGGTCTCCTTTACGAGCAGTACTTC. This sequence encodes CASSLVQGLLYEQYF.